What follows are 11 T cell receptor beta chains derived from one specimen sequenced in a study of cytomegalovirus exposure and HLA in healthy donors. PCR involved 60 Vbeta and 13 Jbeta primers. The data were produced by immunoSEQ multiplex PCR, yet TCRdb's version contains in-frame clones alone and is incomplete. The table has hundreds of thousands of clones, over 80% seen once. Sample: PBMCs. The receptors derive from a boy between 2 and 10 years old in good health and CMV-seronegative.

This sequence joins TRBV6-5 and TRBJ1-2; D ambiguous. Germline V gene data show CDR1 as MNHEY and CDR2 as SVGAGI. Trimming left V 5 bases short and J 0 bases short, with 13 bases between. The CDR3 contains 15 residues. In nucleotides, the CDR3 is TGTGCCAGCAGTCTCGGACTCTTAGCTAACTATGGCTACACCTTC. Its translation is CASSLGLLANYGYTF.

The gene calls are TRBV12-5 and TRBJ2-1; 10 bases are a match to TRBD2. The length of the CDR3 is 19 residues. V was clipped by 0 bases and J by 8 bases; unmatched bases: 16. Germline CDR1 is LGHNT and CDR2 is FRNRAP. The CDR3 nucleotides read TGTGCTAGTGGTTTGGTAGAAAAGGGGGGGCTAGCGGGGGAAGATGAGCAGTTCTTC. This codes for CASGLVEKGGLAGEDEQFF.

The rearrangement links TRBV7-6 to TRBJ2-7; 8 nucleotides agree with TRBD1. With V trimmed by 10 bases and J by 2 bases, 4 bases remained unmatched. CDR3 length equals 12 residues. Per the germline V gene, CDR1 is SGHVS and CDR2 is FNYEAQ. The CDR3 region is CATGTGAYEQYF. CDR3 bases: TGTGCCACAGGGACAGGAGCCTACGAGCAGTACTTC. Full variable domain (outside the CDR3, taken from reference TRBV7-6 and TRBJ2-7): GAGVSQSPRYKVTKRGQDVALRCDPISGHVSLYWYRQALGQGPEFLTYFNYEAQQDKSGLPNDRFSAERPEGSISTLTIQRTEQRDSAMYRCATGTGAYEQYFGPGTRLTVT.

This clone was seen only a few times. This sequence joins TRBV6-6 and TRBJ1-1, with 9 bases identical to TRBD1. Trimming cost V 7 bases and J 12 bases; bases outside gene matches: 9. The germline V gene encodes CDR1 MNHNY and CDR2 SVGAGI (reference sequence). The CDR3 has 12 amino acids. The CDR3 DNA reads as TGTGCCAGCACCTTTGAGGGACAGGGACCTTTCTTT. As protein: CASTFEGQGPFF.

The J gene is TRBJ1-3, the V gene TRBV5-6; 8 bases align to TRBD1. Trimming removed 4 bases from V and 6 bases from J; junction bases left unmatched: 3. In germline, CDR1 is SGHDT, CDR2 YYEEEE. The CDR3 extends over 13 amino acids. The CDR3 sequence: CASSTTGANTIYF. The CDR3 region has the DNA TGTGCCAGCAGCACGACAGGGGCAAACACCATATATTTT.

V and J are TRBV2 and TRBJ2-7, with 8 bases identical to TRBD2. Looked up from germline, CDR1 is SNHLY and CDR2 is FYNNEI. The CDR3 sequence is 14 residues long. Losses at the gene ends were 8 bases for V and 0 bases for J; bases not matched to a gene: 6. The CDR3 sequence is CASLLAVNSYEQYF. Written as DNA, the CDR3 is TGTGCCAGCTTACTAGCGGTGAACTCCTACGAGCAGTACTTC.

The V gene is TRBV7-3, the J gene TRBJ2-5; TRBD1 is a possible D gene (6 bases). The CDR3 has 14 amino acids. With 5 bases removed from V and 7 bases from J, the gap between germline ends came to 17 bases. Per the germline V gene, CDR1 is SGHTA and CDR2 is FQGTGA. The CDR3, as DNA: TGTGCCAGCAGCGTTTACTCAGGGGACGGGACCCAGTACTTC. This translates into CASSVYSGDGTQYF. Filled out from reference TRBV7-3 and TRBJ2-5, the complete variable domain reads GAGVSQTPSNKVTEKGKYVELRCDPISGHTALYWYRQSLGQGPEFLIYFQGTGAADDSGLPNDRFFAVRPEGSVSTLKIQRTERGDSAVYLCASSVYSGDGTQYFGPGTRLLVL.

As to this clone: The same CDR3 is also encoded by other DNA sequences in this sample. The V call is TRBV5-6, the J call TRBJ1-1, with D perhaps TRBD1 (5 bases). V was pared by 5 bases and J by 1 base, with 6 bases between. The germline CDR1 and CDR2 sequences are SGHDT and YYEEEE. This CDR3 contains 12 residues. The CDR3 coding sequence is TGTGCCAGCAGTCAGGGGAACACTGAAGCTTTCTTT. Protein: CASSQGNTEAFF.

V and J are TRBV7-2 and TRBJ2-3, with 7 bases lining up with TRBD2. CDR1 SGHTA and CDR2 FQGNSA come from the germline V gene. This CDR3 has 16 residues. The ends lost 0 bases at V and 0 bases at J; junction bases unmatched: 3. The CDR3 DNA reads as TGTGCCAGCAGCTTAGCGCCGCGGGAGAGCACAGATACGCAGTATTTT. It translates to CASSLAPRESTDTQYF.

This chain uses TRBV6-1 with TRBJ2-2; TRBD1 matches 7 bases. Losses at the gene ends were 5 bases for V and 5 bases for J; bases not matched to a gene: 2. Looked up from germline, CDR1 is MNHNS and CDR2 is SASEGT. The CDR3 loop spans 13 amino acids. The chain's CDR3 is CASSFRGTGELFF. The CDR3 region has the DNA TGTGCCAGCAGTTTCAGGGGGACCGGGGAGCTGTTTTTT.

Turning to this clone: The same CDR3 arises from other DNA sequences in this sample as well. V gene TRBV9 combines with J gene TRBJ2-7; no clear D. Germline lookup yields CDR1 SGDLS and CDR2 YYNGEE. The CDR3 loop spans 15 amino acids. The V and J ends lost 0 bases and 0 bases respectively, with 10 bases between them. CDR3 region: CASSVDSSSSYEQYF. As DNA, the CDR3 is TGTGCCAGCAGCGTAGACAGCAGCTCCTCCTACGAGCAGTACTTC.